A selection of T cell receptor beta chains follows, all from one sample in a study of T cell responses to AZD1222 COVID-19 vaccine. Using immunoSEQ multiplex PCR, the repertoire was profiled, and TCRdb retains in-frame clones only, with some absent. This sample has over 150,000 clones, with roughly 90% found just once. The specimen comprised peripheral blood, sampled on day 0 of AZD1222 vaccination. Receptor source: an adult in good health. Each CDR3 is given with its conserved first and last residue. D genes are given only for firm matches. Clone size is shown for a subset of rows, as once, few, many or a class of expanded clone.

clone_size j_call d_call v_call cdr3_nt cdr3_aa
- TRBJ1-6 - TRBV10-2 TGCGCCAGCGGACAGTATGATTCACCCCTCCACTTT CASGQYDSPLHF
- TRBJ1-2 TRBD1 TRBV10-3 TGTGCCTCACAGGGGGCTCCTTCTCATGGCTACACCTTC CASQGAPSHGYTF
- TRBJ2-1 - TRBV19 TGTGCCAGTAGTATAGGGGTAGCCTCCAGATTCAATGAGCAGTTCTTC CASSIGVASRFNEQFF
- TRBJ2-7 - TRBV18 TGTGCCAGCTCACCCGTGGCAGACAGCTCCTACGAGCAGTACTTC CASSPVADSSYEQYF
- TRBJ1-2 - TRBV4-1 TGCGCCAGCCCCCCATCGATCATCGCCGCGGGACGCTATGGCTACACCTTC CASPPSIIAAGRYGYTF
few TRBJ2-2 TRBD1 TRBV9 TGTGCCAGCAGCGCGCCGGGACAGTACTTCACCGGGGAGCTGTTTTTT CASSAPGQYFTGELFF
- TRBJ2-7 - TRBV18 TGTGCCAGCTCACCACAAAGCAGTTACGGGAGACAAACTGGGGAGCAGTACTTC CASSPQSSYGRQTGEQYF
- TRBJ1-1 TRBD1 TRBV27 TGTGCCAGCAGAGAACAGGGGCGGTGGAACACTGAAGCTTTCTTT CASREQGRWNTEAFF
few TRBJ1-5 - TRBV19 TGTGCCAGTAGTATGCGGGGGCTGAGTCAGCCCCAGCATTTT CASSMRGLSQPQHF
- TRBJ1-2 - TRBV21-1 TGTGCCAGCCACTACAGGGAAGGGAACTATGGCTACACCTTC CASHYREGNYGYTF
- TRBJ1-1 TRBD1 TRBV7-2 TGTGCCAGCAACGCCTTTGGGACAGGGGCGAATGAAGCTTTCTTT CASNAFGTGANEAFF
- TRBJ1-1 - TRBV30 TGTGCCTGGATCCTGATGAACACTGAAGCTTTCTTT CAWILMNTEAFF
- TRBJ2-7 TRBD1 TRBV6-5 TGTGCCAGCAGTCTCCGGACAGGGGGCCCGCACGAGCAGTACTTC CASSLRTGGPHEQYF
- TRBJ2-7 - TRBV25-1 TGTGCCAGCAGTGAATTTGTGGGGACACAGCAGTACTTC CASSEFVGTQQYF
- TRBJ2-1 TRBD2 TRBV2 TGTGCCAGCAGCCTACTAGCGGGAGGAATTAATGAGCAGTTCTTC CASSLLAGGINEQFF
- TRBJ1-5 - TRBV19 TGTGCCAGTAGTATTATCAGGGATCGGCAGCCCCAGCATTTT CASSIIRDRQPQHF
- TRBJ1-5 - TRBV11-2 TGTGCCAGCAGCTTAGGAGGGGCGGGGGTCGATCAGCCCCAGCATTTT CASSLGGAGVDQPQHF
- TRBJ1-6 - TRBV5-1 TGCGCCAGCTCACTTGAGGGTAATTCACCCCTCCACTTT CASSLEGNSPLHF
- TRBJ2-7 - TRBV2 TGTGCCAGCTTAGGACACCAACAAGCCTACGAGCAGTACTTC CASLGHQQAYEQYF
- TRBJ1-1 - TRBV6-1 TGTGCCAGCAGTGAACGAGGTCAACTCACTGAAGCTTTCTTT CASSERGQLTEAFF
- TRBJ1-3 - TRBV11-2 TGTGCCAGCAGCCCGTGGCAGGGGATTGCTGGAAACACCATATATTTT CASSPWQGIAGNTIYF
few TRBJ2-7 - TRBV5-6 TGTGCCAGCAGCTCTTTTGGACAGTCCTACGAGCAGTACTTC CASSSFGQSYEQYF
- TRBJ1-6 - TRBV21-1 TGTGCCAGCATAGAGCCGGGACCCAACTGCACCTATAATTCACCCCTCCACTTT CASIEPGPNCTYNSPLHF
- TRBJ1-2 - TRBV5-1 TGCGCCAGCAGCCCCGGGGAGGGGACCTATGGCTACACCTTC CASSPGEGTYGYTF
- TRBJ1-3 TRBD1 TRBV7-9 TGTGCCAGCAGCCACACAGGGGGCGAATCAGGAAACACCATATATTTT CASSHTGGESGNTIYF
- TRBJ2-7 TRBD1 TRBV7-8 TGTGCCAGCAGCTTTAGAGGACAGGCGTACGAGCAGTACTTC CASSFRGQAYEQYF
- TRBJ2-7 TRBD2 TRBV7-9 TGTGCCAGCAGCTTAGCACCGGGACTATACGAGCAGTACTTC CASSLAPGLYEQYF
- TRBJ1-2 - TRBV19 TGTGCCAGTAGCTCACGGGCCTTCTATGGCTACACCTTC CASSSRAFYGYTF
- TRBJ1-2 - TRBV30 TGTGCCTGGACGAACCGCCGAGGCTACACCTTC CAWTNRRGYTF
once TRBJ2-7 TRBD1 TRBV5-1 TGCGCCAGCAGCTTGACAGGGGGAACCTACGAGCAGTACTTC CASSLTGGTYEQYF
once TRBJ2-2 - TRBV19 TGTGCCAGTAGGGGTCCTGCGAACACCGGGGAGCTGTTTTTT CASRGPANTGELFF
- TRBJ1-1 - TRBV19 TGTGCCAGCGTAGACCCGGGGACTGAAGCTTTCTTT CASVDPGTEAFF